What follows are 21 T cell receptor beta chains derived from one specimen sequenced in a study of Ad26.COV2.S vaccination and SARS-CoV-2 variants. Repertoires were generated with immunoSEQ multiplex PCR, while TCRdb's copy carries only in-frame clones and drops some. The data contain approximately 420,000 clones, roughly 88% of them singletons. Treatment denoted: 15 to 20 received Ad26.COV2.S at low or high dose, single or two shots; about five received placebo; per-sample allocation not given. Material that was analyzed had been drawn on day 63 after the first vaccine or placebo injection. The sample consisted of peripheral blood, taken in a trial of Ad26.COV2.S vaccine versus placebo. The receptor source for this set is a person aged 18-65 years who received the Ad26.COV2.S COVID-19 vaccine or a placebo.

This chain joins TRBV28 and TRBJ2-7; 7 bases line up with TRBD2. Trimming cost V 3 bases and J 7 bases; bases outside gene matches: 9. This CDR3 spans 14 amino acids. The V gene's germline CDR1 is MDHEN and CDR2 SYDVKM. CDR3 sequence: CASSLVGGSGEQYF. The CDR3 nucleotides read TGTGCCAGCAGTTTGGTCGGGGGGTCGGGGGAGCAGTACTTC.

The chain employs TRBV28 and TRBJ1-6; D ambiguous. The V end lost 5 bases, the J end lost 7 bases, and 12 bases lay between the germline ends. CDR3 length: 14 residues. Per the germline V gene, CDR1 is MDHEN and CDR2 is SYDVKM. The CDR3 is CASSPGIANSPLHF. In DNA, the CDR3 is TGTGCCAGCAGTCCCGGGATAGCCAATTCACCCCTCCACTTT. The variable domain in full, completed from reference TRBV28 and TRBJ1-6, reads DVKVTQSSRYLVKRTGEKVFLECVQDMDHENMFWYRQDPGLGLRLIYFSYDVKMKEKGDIPEGYSVSREKKERFSLILESASTNQTSMYLCASSPGIANSPLHFGNGTRLTVT.

The chain uses TRBV28 and TRBJ2-1; 13 positions agree with TRBD2. Germline V gene sequence: CDR1 MDHEN, CDR2 SYDVKM. This CDR3 is 18 amino acids long. Trimming took 4 bases from V and 0 from J; bases not matched to a gene: 6. The CDR3 bases are TGTGCCAGCAGTTCGCGGACTAGCGGGGGCCACTCCTACAATGAGCAGTTCTTC. Residues: CASSSRTSGGHSYNEQFF.

The chain combines TRBV2 with TRBJ2-7; 8 bases match TRBD2. Per the germline V gene, CDR1 is SNHLY and CDR2 is FYNNEI. J gave up 1 base and V 6 bases, and 8 bases lay outside the gene matches. The CDR3 is made up of 15 amino acids. CDR3 sequence: CASREDPGGSYEQYF. The DNA for the CDR3 is TGTGCCAGCAGGGAGGACCCGGGGGGGTCCTACGAGCAGTACTTC.

This clone appeared once. The chain combines TRBV9 with TRBJ2-5; TRBD2 matches 11 bases. The CDR3 sequence is 15 residues long. The V and J ends lost 2 bases and 2 bases, in that order; junction bases with no gene match: 2. CDR1 is SGDLS and CDR2 is YYNGEE in the germline V gene. In DNA form, the CDR3 reads TGTGCCAGCAGCGTTAGCGGGGGGGAACAAGAGACCCAGTACTTC. This gives the protein CASSVSGGEQETQYF.

The chain uses TRBV19 and TRBJ2-3; D is unresolved. Germline assignment: CDR1 LNHDA and CDR2 SQIVND (reference sequence). With 2 bases removed from V and 1 base from J, the gap between germline ends came to 7 bases. This CDR3 has 14 amino acids. The CDR3 protein is CASSIRHRTDTQYF. The DNA of the CDR3 is TGTGCCAGTAGTATACGCCATCGCACAGATACGCAGTATTTT.

The chain has TRBV27 and TRBJ1-5; possibly TRBD1 for D (5 bases). V lost 5 bases, J lost 0 bases, and 14 bases lay in between. Germline V gene data show CDR1 as MNHEY and CDR2 as SMNVEV (reference sequence). The CDR3 has 16 amino acids. The CDR3 region has the DNA TGTGCCAGCAGTATTTCGGGGGTAGTTAGCAATCAGCCCCAGCATTTT. Residues: CASSISGVVSNQPQHF.

The CDR3 spells CASRKGTVVVDGYTF. As DNA, the CDR3 is TGCGCCAGCAGGAAGGGGACAGTCGTTGTCGATGGCTACACCTTC. The chain is built from TRBV5-1 and TRBJ1-2; 7 positions agree with TRBD1. CDR1 and CDR2 from the germline V gene are SGHRS and YFSETQ. The trim removed 5 bases at V and 6 bases at J, leaving 13 bases unmatched. The length of the CDR3 is 15 residues.

The chain is built from TRBV27 and TRBJ2-7; 9 positions agree with TRBD1. The CDR3 consists of 15 residues. CDR1 is MNHEY, CDR2 SMNVEV, per germline (reference sequence). V dropped 7 bases and J dropped 3; count of bases not matched to a gene: 10. CDR3: CASTLTGTGNYEQYF. Here the CDR3 DNA reads TGTGCCAGCACCCTTACCGGGACAGGGAACTACGAGCAGTACTTC.

V usage is TRBV6-6 and J usage is TRBJ1-1; D uncertain. The CDR3 contains 14 residues. V shed 0 bases and J shed 2 bases, with 7 bases lying between them. Germline V CDR1 and CDR2: MNHNY, SVGAGI (reference sequence). In nucleotides, the CDR3 is TGTGCCAGCAGTTACTCCTTGGGAAACACTGAAGCTTTCTTT. Translation: CASSYSLGNTEAFF.

V usage is TRBV28 and J usage is TRBJ1-4; TRBD1 matches at 9 bases. This CDR3 spans 18 amino acids. The V segment lost 4 bases and the J segment 8 bases; nucleotides outside the gene matches: 17. CDR1 and CDR2 (germline): MDHEN, SYDVKM. The CDR3 region is CASSWTGVEWDFGEKLFF. Here the CDR3 DNA reads TGTGCCAGCAGTTGGACAGGGGTGGAGTGGGACTTTGGGGAAAAACTGTTTTTT.

CDR3 residues: CASSLWRGNTGELFF. The CDR3 region has the DNA TGTGCCAGCAGTTTATGGAGGGGAAACACCGGGGAGCTGTTTTTT. The V gene is TRBV27, the J gene TRBJ2-2; weak D call: TRBD2 (6 bases). Looked up from germline, CDR1 is MNHEY and CDR2 is SMNVEV (reference sequence). The CDR3 sequence is 15 residues long. V was trimmed by 1 base and J by 2 bases, leaving 8 bases between them.

The chain carries TRBV12-3 or TRBV12-4 and TRBJ1-5; no firm D call. CDR3 length: 13 amino acids. Trimming left V 3 bases short and J 9 bases short, with 12 bases between. As DNA, the CDR3 is TGTGCCAGCAGTTTGGACGGGTTGCGGCCCCAGCATTTT. This gives the protein CASSLDGLRPQHF.

V is TRBV25-1 and J is TRBJ2-7; TRBD1 agrees at 7 bases. Germline lookup yields CDR1 MGHDK and CDR2 SYGVNS. The CDR3 is made up of 14 amino acids. The V gene end was trimmed by 4 bases and the J gene end by 3 bases; junction bases not matched to a gene: 6. The CDR3 DNA follows: TGTGCCAGCAGTGTGTTGGGGACAGACTACGAGCAGTACTTC. Translated: CASSVLGTDYEQYF.

V usage is TRBV4-1 and J usage is TRBJ2-7; no clear D. The ends were cut back, 1 base at V and 0 bases at J, with 13 bases in the middle. Germline V gene lookup returns CDR1 MGHRA and CDR2 YSYEKL. The CDR3 loop spans 16 amino acids. CDR3 in DNA: TGCGCCAGCAGCCAAGGAGCTCCACGGAGCTCCTACGAGCAGTACTTC. Protein sequence: CASSQGAPRSSYEQYF.

This chain uses TRBV30 with TRBJ1-4; D gene ambiguous. The CDR3 has 14 amino acids. The germline CDR1 and CDR2 sequences are GTSNPN and SVGIG (reference sequence). V lost 3 bases and J lost 8, with 16 bases in between. This CDR3 reads CAWSTAREMEKLFF. As DNA, the CDR3 is TGTGCCTGGAGCACGGCCCGAGAAATGGAAAAACTGTTTTTT.

V is TRBV7-2 and J is TRBJ1-5; D perhaps matches TRBD1 (6 bases). Trimming pared 1 base from V and 1 base from J, leaving 8 bases between. CDR1 is SGHTA and CDR2 is FQGNSA in the germline V gene. This CDR3 contains 15 residues. The CDR3, as DNA: TGTGCCAGCAGCTTAGGCAGGGGAAGCAATCAGCCCCAGCATTTT. It yields the protein CASSLGRGSNQPQHF.

The rearrangement uses TRBV3-1 (or the pseudogene TRBV3-2) and TRBJ2-5; 8 positions agree with TRBD2. The CDR3 has 17 residues. Per the germline V gene, CDR1 is LGHDT and CDR2 is YNNKEL (reference sequence). With 0 bases clipped from V and 3 bases from J, the junction kept 9 bases outside the gene matches. CDR3 DNA sequence: TGTGCCAGCAGCCAAGAGTGGCTAGCGGGCCCAAAAGAGACCCAGTACTTC. This encodes CASSQEWLAGPKETQYF.

J is TRBJ2-7 and V is TRBV27; the match to TRBD1 covers 10 bases. The J segment lost 3 bases and the V segment lost 3 bases, leaving 5 bases of the junction unmatched. The germline V gene has CDR1 MNHEY and CDR2 SMNVEV (reference sequence). This CDR3 contains 15 residues. This CDR3 reads CASSFRDRGGYEQYF. The CDR3 DNA is TGTGCCAGCAGTTTCCGGGACAGGGGTGGCTACGAGCAGTACTTC.

The J gene is TRBJ2-1, the V gene TRBV5-1; D not certain. The V gene's germline CDR1 is SGHRS and CDR2 YFSETQ. The CDR3 has 13 amino acids. Trimming removed 0 bases from V and 6 bases from J, with 7 bases in between. The CDR3 DNA reads TGCGCCAGCAGCTTGGATGGTTCCAATGAGCAGTTCTTC. Its translation is CASSLDGSNEQFF.

The V call is TRBV7-9, the J call TRBJ1-1; no clear D. The V end was cut by 1 base, the J end by 8 bases, with 14 bases between. The germline gives CDR1 SEHNR, CDR2 FQNEAQ (reference sequence). The CDR3 extends over 14 amino acids. CDR3 DNA sequence: TGTGCCAGCAGCTTAGTGACTGAAGCAGAAGAAGCTTTCTTT. This codes for CASSLVTEAEEAFF.